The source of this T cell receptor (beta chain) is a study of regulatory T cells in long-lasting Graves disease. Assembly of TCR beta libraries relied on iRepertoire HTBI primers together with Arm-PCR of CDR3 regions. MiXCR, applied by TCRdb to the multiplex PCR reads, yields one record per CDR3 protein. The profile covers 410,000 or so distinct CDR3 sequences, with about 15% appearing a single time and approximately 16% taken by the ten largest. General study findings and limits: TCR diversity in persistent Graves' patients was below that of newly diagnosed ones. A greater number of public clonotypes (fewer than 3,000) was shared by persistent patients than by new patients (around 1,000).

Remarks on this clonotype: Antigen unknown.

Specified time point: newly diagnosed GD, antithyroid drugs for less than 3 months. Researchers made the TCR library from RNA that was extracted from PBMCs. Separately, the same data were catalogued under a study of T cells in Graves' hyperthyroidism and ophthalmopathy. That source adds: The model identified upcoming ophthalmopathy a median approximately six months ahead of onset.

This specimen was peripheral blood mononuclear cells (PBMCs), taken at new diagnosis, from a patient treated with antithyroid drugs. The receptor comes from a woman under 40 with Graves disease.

CDR3 nucleotide sequence: TGTGCCAGCAGCTTAGGTTGGTTCACAGATACGCAGTATTTT. Translating gives CASSLGWFTDTQYF. This chain links TRBV11-2 with TRBJ2-3, with no clear D. Germline-derived CDR1 and CDR2 are SGHAT and FQNNGV. Trimming took 1 base from V and 2 from J, leaving 7 bases between them. This CDR3 is built from 14 residues. Looking up the rest from reference TRBV11-2 and TRBJ2-3 gives the full variable domain: EAGVAQSPRYKIIEKRQSVAFWCNPISGHATLYWYQQILGQGPKLLIQFQNNGVVDDSQLPKDRFSAERLKGVDSTLKIQPAKLEDSAVYLCASSLGWFTDTQYFGPGTRLTVL.